The T cell receptor beta chain under discussion was sequenced for a study of radiation and T cells in renal cell carcinoma. Study details: Nephrectomy followed 15 Gy stereotactic body radiation by 4 weeks.

General study points: No pretreatment tumor biopsies were available for baseline clonotypes. From baseline, blood top tumor clonotypes peaked at 2 weeks post-radiation.

In germline, CDR1 is MDHEN, CDR2 SYDVKM. This CDR3 contains 17 residues. V shed 2 bases and J 5 bases; nucleotides not matched to a gene: 14. The data were produced by immunoSEQ multiplex PCR, yet TCRdb's version contains in-frame clones alone and is incomplete. The table has about 120,000 clones, about 81% seen once. Time point here: blood 2 weeks post-SBRT. Documented treatment: 15 Gy SBRT to primary tumor, nephrectomy 4 weeks later. The patient's renal cell carcinoma had clear cell pathology. Notes on this clone: The target antigen is unknown.

The chain has TRBV28 and TRBJ1-2; 7 bases align to TRBD1. The source was blood, collected from a patient whose treatment included radiotherapy and nephrectomy. The TCR comes from a middle-aged man with renal cell carcinoma. For the CDR3, the DNA is TGTGCCAGCAGTTTACCGGGACAGCGATACGTCTGGTATGGCTACACCTTC. Its translation: CASSLPGQRYVWYGYTF.